The sequence of this TCR beta chain was determined in a study of radiation and T cells in renal cell carcinoma. Notes on the study in general: No pretreatment tumor biopsies were available for baseline clonotypes.

Time point here: blood 4 weeks post-SBRT, at nephrectomy. The treatment here: 15 Gy SBRT to primary tumor, nephrectomy 4 weeks later. Nephrectomy followed 15 Gy stereotactic body radiation by 4 weeks. The patient's renal cell carcinoma had clear cell pathology. Using immunoSEQ multiplex PCR, the repertoire was profiled, and TCRdb retains in-frame clones only, with some absent. Of tens of thousands of clones detected, over 80% appear once; the ten largest clones hold more than 9%. A word on this clone: Its target is unknown.

CDR1 is GTSNPN, CDR2 SVGIG, per germline (reference sequence). The CDR3 totals 12 residues. Trimming took 0 bases from V and 5 from J, leaving 7 bases between them. This specimen was blood, taken from a patient whose treatment included radiotherapy and nephrectomy. The sequence was obtained from a man aged 45-60 years with renal cell carcinoma. The V and J genes are TRBV30 and TRBJ2-5; the D is unclear. CDR3 in DNA: TGTGCCTGGAGTGTACCCGCCGAGACCCAGTACTTC. This gives the protein CAWSVPAETQYF.